The TCR beta chain under discussion was sequenced for a study of PD-1 blockade in mismatch repair-deficient tumors. Study in general: All were previously treated, progressing patients with eleven to twelve mismatch repair-deficient cancer types.

All patients were mismatch repair deficient, assessed by either PCR or immunohistochemistry. The TCR-sequenced patients were a few responders to pembrolizumab. To note about this clone: What it binds is unknown.

Points from the study as a whole: Rapid post-treatment expansion, then contraction, generally preceding radiologic response, marked tumor-resident clones.

Measured with immunoSEQ multiplex PCR; TCRdb has only the in-frame clones, and not every one. The table has 100,000 or so clones, approximately 80% seen once. CDR3 length equals 13 residues. V was pared by 5 bases and J by 3 bases, with 3 bases of the junction left unmatched. Germline V gives CDR1 MNHEY, CDR2 SMNVEV (reference sequence). The V call is TRBV27, the J call TRBJ2-7; the match to TRBD2 covers 8 bases. This material consisted of peripheral blood, taken approximately 35 weeks after starting pembrolizumab. This clonotype originated in an adult with mismatch repair-deficient cancer. DNA of the CDR3: TGTGCCAGCAGTGCGGGGACTAGCTACGAGCAGTACTTC. Protein: CASSAGTSYEQYF.